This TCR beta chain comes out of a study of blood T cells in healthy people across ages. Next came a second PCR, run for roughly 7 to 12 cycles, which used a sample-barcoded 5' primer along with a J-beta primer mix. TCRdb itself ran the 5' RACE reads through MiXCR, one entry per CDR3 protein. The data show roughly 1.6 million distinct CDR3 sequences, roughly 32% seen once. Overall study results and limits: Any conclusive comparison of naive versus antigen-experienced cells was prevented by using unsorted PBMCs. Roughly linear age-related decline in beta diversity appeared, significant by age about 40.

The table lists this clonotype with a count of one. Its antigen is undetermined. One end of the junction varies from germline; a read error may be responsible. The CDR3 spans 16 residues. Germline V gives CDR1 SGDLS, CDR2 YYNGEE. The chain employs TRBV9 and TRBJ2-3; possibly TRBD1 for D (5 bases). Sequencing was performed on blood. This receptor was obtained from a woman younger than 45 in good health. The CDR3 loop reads CASSALLGANTGTQYF. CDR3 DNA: TGTGCCAGCAGCGCACTTTTAGGGGCCAACACAGGTACGCAGTATTTT.